The present TCR beta chain was sequenced within a study of blood T cell repertoires in COVID-19. Overall study: The cDNA or gDNA used as material had been derived from T cells, B-cell-depleted T cells, or PBMCs.

Per the authors' pipeline: Using reference gene primer amplification, nucleated cell counts were estimated. The assay was immunoSEQ multiplex PCR, and TCRdb's table has in-frame clones only and misses some. The DNA was the basis for D and trimming; V, J and clone size are from that table. This table has fewer than 200,000 clones, 75% to 95% appearing once. Sequences were obtained from peripheral blood. The receptor's source is a man aged 45-65 years with acute or convalescent COVID-19.

CDR3: CASSQQQGDGYTF. For the CDR3, the DNA is TGTGCCAGCAGCCAACAACAGGGGGATGGCTACACCTTC. V and J are TRBV14 and TRBJ1-2; 8 nucleotides line up with TRBD1. The CDR3 covers 13 residues. The germline CDR1 and CDR2 sequences are SGHDN and FVKESK. J lost 6 bases, V lost 2 bases, and 2 bases had no gene match.